This record looks at one T cell receptor (beta chain) sequence and its context. Antigen: not known. This entry is derived from a study of T-cell memory formation after mild COVID-19. General observations from the study: The SARS-CoV-2 specificity of second-wave clones reaching peak at day 37 remained unverified.

From 5'RACE with constant-segment primers came TCR alpha and TCR beta cDNA libraries that carried sample barcodes and UMIs. TCRdb independently ran MiXCR on the 5' RACE reads; one entry per CDR3 protein. The data contain over 130,000 distinct CDR3 sequences, around 14% of them singletons. Germline V gene data show CDR1 as SGHRS and CDR2 as YFSETQ. Trimming removed 0 bases at V and 7 bases at J, with 8 bases between. This CDR3 spans 13 amino acids. The source of this sequence is an adult woman who had mild COVID-19 (a few samples of this study predate the infection). Cell type and time point are not known. V is TRBV5-1 and J is TRBJ2-1; D is undetermined. Sequencing was done on a sample of PBMCs or a T cell subset sorted from them (not recorded which). DNA for the CDR3: TGCGCCAGCAGCTTGGCCAGATGGAATGAGCAGTTCTTC. Its protein is CASSLARWNEQFF.